This entry concerns a single T cell receptor beta chain. The germline V gene encodes CDR1 SGHKS and CDR2 YYEKEE (reference sequence). Trimming removed 1 base at V and 1 base at J, with 11 bases between. This CDR3 spans 15 amino acids. This sample was included in a study of blood T cell repertoires in COVID-19. Profiling relied on immunoSEQ multiplex PCR, and the TCRdb table lists in-frame clones only, not all of them. The sample comprises about 150,000 clones, 75% to 90% of which are singletons, and 2.4% rests with the top ten. The chain uses TRBV5-5 and TRBJ1-1; D possibly corresponds to TRBD1 (6 bases). This sequence originates from a woman between 65 and 79 years old with acute or convalescent COVID-19. Sequenced material: peripheral blood. The CDR3 DNA sequence: TGTGCCAGCAGCTTGATGGGGGCAGGGAACACTGAAGCTTTCTTT. It yields the protein CASSLMGAGNTEAFF.